This T cell receptor beta chain was obtained from a study of CD8 T cells in ankylosing spondylitis. Preparation of TCR beta libraries was done by quantitative 5'-RACE with molecular barcodes. MiXCR, applied by TCRdb to the 5' RACE reads, yields one record per CDR3 protein. This table has some 800,000 distinct CDR3 sequences, approximately 12% appearing once. Remarks on this clonotype: The antigen is not known.

Study results and limitations: Characteristic of ankylosing spondylitis blood, it appeared, was a TCR beta motif comprising eight highly homologous variants. Previously reported in reactive arthritis synovial fluid and blood were some of the motif variants. Researchers reportedly found disease-linked clones significantly enriched in matched ankylosing spondylitis synovial fluid.

This receptor was identified in a male donor with ankylosing spondylitis. The sequenced sample consisted of blood, either unsorted or a sorted T cell fraction (not recorded which).

In nucleotides, the CDR3 is TGCGCCAGCAGCTTGGGCGTCGGGGTCTACGAGCAGTACTTC. Encoded protein: CASSLGVGVYEQYF. The chain joins TRBV5-1 to TRBJ2-7, with D perhaps TRBD2 (5 bases). CDR1 is SGHRS, CDR2 YFSETQ, per germline. V lost 0 bases to trimming and J lost 3 bases, with 10 bases between them. The CDR3 consists of 14 residues.